A selection of T cell receptor beta chains follows, all from one sample in a study of regulatory T cells in long-lasting Graves disease. TCRdb called the multiplex PCR reads again in MiXCR, with one record for every CDR3 protein. The sample shows about 450,000 distinct CDR3 sequences, 12% to 15% of them seen only once. These sequences were also reported in another study, on T cells in Graves' hyperthyroidism and ophthalmopathy.

The sequencing used peripheral blood mononuclear cells (PBMCs), collected at new diagnosis, from a patient treated with antithyroid drugs. These receptors originate from a woman aged 45-65 years with Graves disease. Both conserved end residues are part of each CDR3. Each record gives: J gene, clone size, V gene, D gene, CDR3 DNA, CDR3 protein. A D gene is named only where the DNA matches it firmly. Part of the rows lack a size; the others show once, few, many or a class for expanded clones.

TRBJ2-3	many	TRBV6-5	TRBD1	TGTGCCAGCAGTTACTCGAGGGGGCTCGGCACAGATACGCAGTATTTT	CASSYSRGLGTDTQYF
TRBJ2-7	many	TRBV18	TRBD2	TGTGCCAGCTCACTAGACCGCACTAGCGGGTACTACGAGCAGTACTTC	CASSLDRTSGYYEQYF
TRBJ2-2	many	TRBV28	TRBD1	TGTGCCAGCAGCGAGCCTGGGGGACAGGGGACGACCGGGGAGCTGTTTTTT	CASSEPGGQGTTGELFF
TRBJ1-6	many	TRBV2	TRBD1	TGTGCCAGACGGACAGGCAATAATTCACCCCTCCACTTT	CARRTGNNSPLHF
TRBJ2-3	NA	TRBV5-1	TRBD2	TGCGCCAGCAGCTCTCCCCGGGAGGGCGCAGATACGCAGTATTTT	CASSSPREGADTQYF
TRBJ1-3	many	TRBV7-9	NA	TGTGCCAGCAGCTTTGGGCTGTACTCTGGAAACACCATATATTTT	CASSFGLYSGNTIYF
TRBJ2-2	many	TRBV24-1	TRBD1	TGTGCCACCAGCACAGGGGTTACCGGGGAGCTGTTTTTT	CATSTGVTGELFF
TRBJ1-1	NA	TRBV10-3	TRBD1	TGTGCCATCGGCCGGGACAGGAACACTGAAGCTTTCTTT	CAIGRDRNTEAFF
TRBJ2-7	NA	TRBV19	TRBD1	TGTGCCAGTAGTATAGCGCCAGGGGGTTCCTACGAGCAGTACTTC	CASSIAPGGSYEQYF
TRBJ2-5	many	TRBV11-2	NA	TGTGCCAGCAGCTTAGTTGACTTACAAGAGACCCAGTACTTC	CASSLVDLQETQYF
TRBJ2-1	few	TRBV11-2	NA	TGTGCCAGCAGCTTAATGCCAGGGAAAAAATTTGCGACCACCAATGAGCAGTTCTTC	CASSLMPGKKFATTNEQFF
TRBJ1-6	NA	TRBV20-1	NA	TGCAGTGCTAGCCAGCGTTTAACATCCTCACCCCTCCACTTT	CSASQRLTSSPLHF
TRBJ1-1	NA	TRBV28	TRBD1	TGTGCCAGCAGTTTAACGGGACAGCGCACTGAAGCTTTCTTT	CASSLTGQRTEAFF
TRBJ2-1	NA	TRBV7-9	TRBD2	TGTGCCAGCAGCTTGACTAGCGATAATGAGCAGTTCTTC	CASSLTSDNEQFF
TRBJ2-7	many	TRBV28	NA	TGTGCCAGCAGCTCCTCGGGCTCCTACGAGCAGTACTTC	CASSSSGSYEQYF
TRBJ2-5	NA	TRBV5-4	TRBD2	TGTGCCAGCAGCCCCCCTAGCGGGGAGACCCAGTACTTC	CASSPPSGETQYF
TRBJ1-1	NA	TRBV18	TRBD1	TGTGCCAGCTCACGATACAGGGGCGAGGGGAACACTGAAGCTTTCTTT	CASSRYRGEGNTEAFF
TRBJ2-5	many	TRBV28	NA	TGTGCCAGCAGTTCCGACCCTACAGCCTTCCAAGAGACCCAGTACTTC	CASSSDPTAFQETQYF
TRBJ2-3	NA	TRBV5-1	NA	TGCGCCAGCAGCTACGGGTCAGGGACGACAGATACGCAGTATTTT	CASSYGSGTTDTQYF
TRBJ1-1	NA	TRBV5-1	NA	TGCGCCAGCAGCTTGGCCAGGGCCACTGAAGCTTTCTTT	CASSLARATEAFF
TRBJ2-7	many	TRBV11-2	TRBD2	TGTGCCAGCAGCTGGACTAGCGGGAGCAAACCCGAGCAGTACTTC	CASSWTSGSKPEQYF
TRBJ2-7	many	TRBV28	NA	TGTGCCAGCAGCTTAGGCCCCGGCGAGCAGTACTTC	CASSLGPGEQYF
TRBJ2-4	many	TRBV5-5	TRBD1	TGTGCCAGCGGACGGACAGGGAGCCCTCCCTTAGCCAAAAACATTCAGTACTTC	CASGRTGSPPLAKNIQYF
TRBJ1-1	NA	TRBV28	NA	TGTGCCAGCAACCTGGAGGGCAGATACACTGAAGCTTTCTTT	CASNLEGRYTEAFF
TRBJ1-1	many	TRBV6-2/TRBV6-3	TRBD1	TGTGCCAGCAGTGAGATGATGGGACAGGGGGCCACTGAAGCTTTCTTT	CASSEMMGQGATEAFF
TRBJ2-3	many	TRBV2	NA	TGTGCCAGCAGTGATGTATGGGGTAACACAGATACGCAGTATTTT	CASSDVWGNTDTQYF
TRBJ2-5	many	TRBV7-2	NA	TGTGCCAGCAGCTTCCCTACCCAAGAGACCCAGTACTTC	CASSFPTQETQYF
TRBJ2-7	many	TRBV5-1	TRBD2	TGCGCCAGCAGCCCCATCGGTAGCGGGAGGAACTCCTACGAGCAGTACTTC	CASSPIGSGRNSYEQYF
TRBJ1-2	NA	TRBV6-5	NA	TGTGCCAGCAGTTTGACGGACAGAAGCGGCTACACCTTC	CASSLTDRSGYTF
TRBJ1-2	NA	TRBV19	TRBD1	TGTGCCAGTAGTCAAGCCGGGACAGGGGGCTACACCTTC	CASSQAGTGGYTF
TRBJ2-5	NA	TRBV29-1	NA	TGCAGCGTTGAAACAGGCGGGACGGAGACCCAGTACTTC	CSVETGGTETQYF
TRBJ2-3	NA	TRBV7-2	NA	TGTGCCAGCCGCCGATGGGGGGTCAGCACAGATACGCAGTATTTT	CASRRWGVSTDTQYF
TRBJ2-3	NA	TRBV5-8	TRBD2	TGTGCCAGCAGACCAGCGGGAGCCAGCACAGATACGCAGTATTTT	CASRPAGASTDTQYF
TRBJ1-2	few	TRBV5-4	TRBD1	TGTGCCAGCAGCTTGGGTACAGGGGCAGAGGATGGCTACACCTTC	CASSLGTGAEDGYTF
TRBJ2-7	few	TRBV4-2	TRBD2	TGTGCCAGCAGCCAAGAGTCCCTAGCGGGAGGTCCCCCCTACGAGCAGTACTTC	CASSQESLAGGPPYEQYF
TRBJ2-1	many	TRBV11-2	NA	TGTGCCAGCAGCTTAAGTTTGAGCAATGAGCAGTTCTTC	CASSLSLSNEQFF
TRBJ2-1	few	TRBV7-3	NA	TGTGCCAGCAGCTTAAAGGGCAATGAGCAGTTCTTC	CASSLKGNEQFF
TRBJ2-3	few	TRBV10-3	TRBD2	TGTGCCATCCTAGGTAGCGGGAGCACAGATACGCAGTATTTT	CAILGSGSTDTQYF
TRBJ1-6	NA	TRBV30	NA	TGTGCCTGGAACAGTGTTTGGGATTCACCCCTCCACTTT	CAWNSVWDSPLHF
TRBJ2-7	NA	TRBV28	NA	TGTGCCAGCAGTTTAGTGGGTTGGGGAGTGCGCTACGAGCAGTACTTC	CASSLVGWGVRYEQYF
TRBJ2-2	few	TRBV27	TRBD2	TGTACCAGCAGTCTTCAGGCGGGGGAGAACACCGGGGAGCTGTTTTTT	CTSSLQAGENTGELFF
TRBJ2-7	many	TRBV28	NA	TGTGCCAGCAGTATGGGGGGGGCCGGTACCCACGAGCAGTACTTC	CASSMGGAGTHEQYF
TRBJ2-1	NA	TRBV7-3	TRBD2	TGTGCCAGCGCCTATAGCGGGAGACTACACAATGAGCAGTTCTTC	CASAYSGRLHNEQFF
TRBJ1-2	many	TRBV3-1	TRBD1	TGTGCCAGCAGCCAAGAAGGCACAGGGGGAGGCTACACCTTC	CASSQEGTGGGYTF
TRBJ1-1	many	TRBV29-1	NA	TGCAGCGTGCGATCCAGTGGGGGCACTGAAGCTTTCTTT	CSVRSSGGTEAFF
TRBJ2-1	many	TRBV24-1	TRBD2	TGTGCCACCAGTGACCCCGGGACTAGCGATGAGCAGTTCTTC	CATSDPGTSDEQFF
TRBJ1-1	many	TRBV14	NA	TGTGCCAGCAGCCGGGGCGCAGGGAGGACTGAAGCTTTCTTT	CASSRGAGRTEAFF
TRBJ2-7	many	TRBV28	NA	TGTGCCAGCAGTTTAGTTGGGGGATCTAGTAGGTACGAGCAGTACTTC	CASSLVGGSSRYEQYF
TRBJ2-1	many	TRBV6-1	NA	TGTGCCAGCAGTGAAGCGCTTGGGGTCGGCCTCTACAATGAGCAGTTCTTC	CASSEALGVGLYNEQFF
TRBJ1-2	many	TRBV6-1	TRBD1	TGTGCCAGCAGTGAAGCGTGGGACAGAGCTAACTATGGCTACACCTTC	CASSEAWDRANYGYTF
TRBJ2-3	many	TRBV28	TRBD2	TGTGCCAGCAGCTCGCGACTAGCGGGAGAGCCGGTGGGCACAGATACGCAGTATTTT	CASSSRLAGEPVGTDTQYF
TRBJ2-3	many	TRBV28	NA	TGTGCCAGCAGGGCGCAGGGTATTAGCACAGATACGCAGTATTTT	CASRAQGISTDTQYF
TRBJ2-7	many	TRBV2	NA	TGTGCCAGCAGTTCGGACAAGGGGCACGAGCAGTACTTC	CASSSDKGHEQYF
TRBJ2-2	NA	TRBV27	TRBD2	TGTGCCAGCAAATGGACTAGCGGGACCACCGGGGAGCTGTTTTTT	CASKWTSGTTGELFF
TRBJ1-4	NA	TRBV5-8	TRBD1	TGTGCCAGCAGCTTTCCGGGACAGCCAACTAATGAAAAACTGTTTTTT	CASSFPGQPTNEKLFF
TRBJ2-1	few	TRBV14	NA	TGTGCCAGCAGCCAAGAAGTCCGCGGTAATGAGCAGTTCTTC	CASSQEVRGNEQFF
TRBJ1-1	NA	TRBV7-9	NA	TGTGCCAGCAGCTTTGGGTGGAAGGGTGACACTGAAGCTTTCTTT	CASSFGWKGDTEAFF
TRBJ2-7	many	TRBV12-3/TRBV12-4	NA	TGTGCCAGCAGTTTGAGGTCGATATACGAGCAGTACTTC	CASSLRSIYEQYF
TRBJ2-7	many	TRBV2	NA	TGTGCCAGCACCGGTTTGGGGGTTTCCTACGAGCAGTACTTC	CASTGLGVSYEQYF
TRBJ2-5	few	TRBV24-1	NA	TGTGCCACCAGTGAATTATCAGGGTATGGGGAGACCCAGTACTTC	CATSELSGYGETQYF